The clone carrying this TCR beta chain appeared a few times. Its antigen is currently unknown. This entry is derived from a study of T cells after yellow fever vaccination. Study-wide results and caveats: After the booster, over 95% of CD4 and about nine tenths of CD8 primary-response clones were re-detected.

UMIs were added to TCR cDNA along with a universal primer site when it was made by 5'RACE template switching. TCRdb re-derived calls from the 5' RACE reads in MiXCR, one entry per CDR3 protein. The sample records over 200,000 distinct CDR3 sequences, about 7% being singletons. CDR3 size: 16 residues. Trimming cost V 4 bases and J 10 bases; bases outside gene matches: 10. Sequences were derived from CD4+ T cells sorted from PBMCs, sampled on the day of the yellow fever booster vaccination. V and J are TRBV23-1 and TRBJ2-1, with TRBD2 matching 13 bases. TRBV23-1 counts as an open reading frame of uncertain function. The sequence was collected from a man aged 25-40 years who received the YFV17D yellow fever vaccine. The CDR3 sequence: CASSPRTSGSNLEQFF. The CDR3 DNA sequence: TGCGCCAGCAGTCCGCGGACTAGCGGGAGTAATTTGGAGCAGTTCTTC.